This TCR beta chain was captured in a study of blood T cell repertoires in acute mononucleosis (TCRdb year 2020). Regarding the complete study: Convalescent samples were collected 5 to 8 months after the acute presentation, representing the memory response. The mean blood EBV load was 3.8 log10 genome copies per million B cells in acute infection and about 2.5 at convalescence.

Clipping removes 6 bases from V and 5 bases from J, with 11 as the unmatched junction base count. From a lookup of the germline V gene, CDR1 and CDR2 are SQVTM and ANQGSEA. Spanning cysteine to phenylalanine, the CDR3 consists of 14 amino acids. CDR3 DNA only is kept here, 42 bases in frame from base 1. For TCR profiling, total RNA from at least 8,000 sorted tetramer+ CD8 T cells was reverse transcribed into cDNA. PCR with primers that anneal to V and J regions amplified CDR3 regions and added unique molecular identifiers to track templates. Profiling of the TCRalpha and TCRbeta chains was done on the immunoSEQ platform, including the sequencing and error-correction standards of that platform. Turning to the authors' computational methods: Clonal copy numbers were corrected for sequencing and PCR errors, and IMGT conventions were followed to define CDR3s. Analysis was restricted to productive rearrangements and performed with immunoSEQ Analyzer versions 2.0 and 3.0, while gene-pairing frequencies underwent further processing in Microsoft Excel. V-J pairings were visualized as Circos plots, and CDR3 motifs were found with MEME plus a custom motifSearch program. The OLGA algorithm was used to calculate the probability of generation of TCR sequences. A clonotype seen at both visits was called persistent, a clonotype seen only at the acute visit was called nonpersistent, and a clonotype seen only at convalescence was called de novo. An amino acid clonotype used by more than one donor was defined as a public TCR. Sourced from immuneACCESS, this table was stored by TCRdb with only in-frame sequences that have V and J called. A share of the clones is absent; for the studies checked, an unresolved V gene accounts for under half, and the remainder has no known explanation. The D gene and trimming were derived from the DNA, and the V and J assignments and clone size from that table. In this sample the table shows thousands of clones, approximately 25% of which occur a single time. The ten most abundant clones make up less than 60% of the sample.

The time point label of this sample denotes: convalescence about 6 months (5-8 months) after acute presentation (visit 7). Over primary infection, the study followed CD8 T cell responses to two immunodominant EBV epitopes: BRLF1 109 (YVL-BR) and BMLF1 280 (GLC-BM). A positive serum heterophile antibody test and EBV viral capsid antigen-specific IgM indicated primary EBV infection. As a first step, magnetic positive selection (MACS) was used to enrich total CD8 T cells from the PBMCs. Live CD3+ CD8+ tetramer+ cells were sorted on a FACSAria III to over 85% purity. Cell sorting used a PE-conjugated tetramer carrying the BMLF1 280-288 peptide. After tetramer sorting, TCR repertoires of EBV epitope-specific CD8 T cells were deep-sequenced directly ex vivo at acute infection and at convalescence. The donors were three individuals between roughly 18 and 29 years old who had clinical acute infectious mononucleosis and laboratory evidence of primary EBV infection. Heparinized peripheral blood was drawn at clinical presentation with mononucleosis symptoms and was drawn again about 6 months later. Ficoll-Paque density gradient centrifugation was used to isolate PBMCs.

General findings and caveats noted by the study authors: Both chains seemed to play a part in GLC-BM selection, with public TCRbeta motifs on BV14-BJ2 and BV20-BJ1 appearing together with a TCRalpha motif on AV5-AJ31. Just 8.5% to 9% of the unique acute clonotypes remained in convalescence, but these persisting clonotypes accounted for most of the response, and new, diverse de novo clonotypes seemingly replaced the other acute clonotypes. The low acute-to-convalescent clonotype overlap might be partly explained by sampling error, because only a fraction of each donor's blood was analyzed. Only a few donors were included in the cohort, so group averages were based on very few individuals.

This clone has just a few counts. One base away there is no much larger clone; base qualities are not given. The receptor was isolated from a woman between 18 and 29 years old with infectious mononucleosis caused by EBV. The rearrangement combines TRBV29-1 with TRBJ2-5; TRBD1 lines up with 8 middle nucleotides. The sample in question was EBV GLC epitope tetramer+ CD8+ T cells sorted from PBMCs, obtained during convalescence from infectious mononucleosis. The cell subset or site label for this specimen denotes: CD8 T cells binding tetramer with EBV BMLF1 280-288 peptide (GLC-BM). Here the CDR3 is given as CSVPGQGIVETQYF. The nucleotide sequence reads as follows: TGCAGCGTACCCGGACAGGGCATAGTGGAGACCCAGTACTTC.